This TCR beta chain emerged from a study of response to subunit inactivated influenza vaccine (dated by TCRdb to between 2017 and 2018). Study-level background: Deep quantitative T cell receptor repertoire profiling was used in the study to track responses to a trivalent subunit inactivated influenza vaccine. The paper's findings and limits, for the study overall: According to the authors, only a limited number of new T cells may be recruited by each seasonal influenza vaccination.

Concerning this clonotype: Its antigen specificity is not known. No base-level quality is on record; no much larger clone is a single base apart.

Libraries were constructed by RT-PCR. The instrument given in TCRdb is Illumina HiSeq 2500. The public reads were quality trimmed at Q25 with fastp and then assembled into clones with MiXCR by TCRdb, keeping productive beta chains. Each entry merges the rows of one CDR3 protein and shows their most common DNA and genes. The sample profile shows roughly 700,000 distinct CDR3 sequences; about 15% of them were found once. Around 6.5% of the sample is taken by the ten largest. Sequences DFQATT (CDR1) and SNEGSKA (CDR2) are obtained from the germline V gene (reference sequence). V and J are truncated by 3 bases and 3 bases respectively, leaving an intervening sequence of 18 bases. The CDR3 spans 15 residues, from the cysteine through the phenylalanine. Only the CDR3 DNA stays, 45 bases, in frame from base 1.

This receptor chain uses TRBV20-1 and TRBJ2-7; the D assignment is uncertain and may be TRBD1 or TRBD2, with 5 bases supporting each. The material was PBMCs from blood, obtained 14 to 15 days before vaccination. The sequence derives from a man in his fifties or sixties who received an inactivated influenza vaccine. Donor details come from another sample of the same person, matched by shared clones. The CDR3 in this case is CSARGVAGLYYEQYF. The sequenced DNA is TGCAGTGCTAGGGGGGTGGCGGGCCTCTACTACGAGCAGTACTTC.